This T cell receptor beta chain was sequenced for a study of immunodeficiency (dated by TCRdb to between 2019 and 2020). Background on the whole study: Repertoire analysis was performed to search for VDJ recombination defects and oligoclonality.

CD3+CD8+ T cells were sorted from fresh PBMCs before TCR sequencing. Its CDR3 holds 17 amino acids, cysteine through phenylalanine. Solely the CDR3 DNA is kept, with 51 bases framed from the first base. After removal of 0 bases from V and 4 bases from J, the junction retains 10 bases not matched to a gene. The germline V gene sets CDR1 to SGHVS and CDR2 to FNYEAQ. Genomic DNA was extracted with the QIAamp DNA Blood Mini Kit and sent for immunoSEQ repertoire analysis. A standard quantity of genomic DNA template was used for amplification of CDR3 regions by multiplex PCR. PCR products were sequenced on an Illumina platform. The original methods were these. Sequences were mapped to a reference, using V, D and J gene definitions from IMGT. To get rid of PCR and sequencing errors, closely related sequences were merged using a nearest-neighbor clustering algorithm. V, D and J usage was analyzed in productive unique and total sequences using ImmunoSEQ Analyzer tools and R version 3.6.1. TCRdb carries this immuneACCESS record with in-frame sequences only. Its versions omit some clonotypes, under half of them owing to an unresolved V gene in the studies checked, with the rest unexplained. V and J calls and clone size are as listed in that table; D and trimming were resolved from the DNA. Counted in this sample were 3,400 or so clones; roughly 90% of them appeared once. 12% of the sample goes to the ten largest clones.

With regard to this clone: Its cognate antigen has yet to be identified. Per-base qualities were not stored, and no clone one base away is much larger.

General study outcomes and caveats: Severe oligoclonality, as judged by top-100 and total clonotype frequencies, was observed in patient CD8+ T cells but not in patient CD4+ T cells. In the entropy comparisons of patients against healthy controls, patients were shown as n=3 (open circles), and an effect of thymic development was suggested only as a possibility. Compared with control CD8+ T cells, patient CD8+ T cells had restricted TRB V-J pairing and reduced productive entropy.

The sequenced material came from CD8+ T cells from blood. The source of this sequence is a human donor in good health. Recombination linked TRBV7-6 to TRBJ2-3, and 7 bases in between align with TRBD2. The CDR3 protein is CASSLALGGADPDTQYF. The DNA sequence reads TGTGCCAGCAGCTTAGCATTGGGAGGGGCGGACCCAGATACGCAGTATTTT.